A selection of T cell receptor beta chains follows, all from one sample in a study of T cells after yellow fever vaccination. TCRdb processed the 5' RACE reads anew with MiXCR; each CDR3 protein has one entry. The sample lists some 160,000 distinct CDR3 sequences, around 9% occurring once. The sample here was CD8+ T cells sorted from PBMCs, taken 45 days after the yellow fever booster vaccination. These receptors originate from a man younger than 30 who received the YFV17D yellow fever vaccine. Each CDR3 is given with its conserved first and last residue. The D gene is left open where the match is weak. Size is omitted from some rows. Given values are once, few, many or a class for expanded clones.

j_call | d_call | v_call | clone_size | cdr3_nt | cdr3_aa
TRBJ1-4 | - | TRBV29-1 | few | TGCAGCGTCGTAGGTGTTGGACGGAATGAAAAACTGTTTTTT | CSVVGVGRNEKLFF
TRBJ1-2 | - | TRBV25-1 | few | TGTGCCAGCACGAACAGGGAGATTGATGGCTACACCTTC | CASTNREIDGYTF
TRBJ1-3 | - | TRBV2 | few | TGTGCCAGCAGGACCGGACACTTCGGCTCTGGAAACACCATATATTTT | CASRTGHFGSGNTIYF
TRBJ2-1 | - | TRBV7-9 | - | TGTGCCAGCAGCTCACCGCAGGGCAATGAGCAGTTCTTC | CASSSPQGNEQFF
TRBJ2-7 | - | TRBV7-8 | few | TGTGCCAGCAGCTTAGCGTCCCCAGCCCCCTACGAGCAGTACTTC | CASSLASPAPYEQYF
TRBJ2-4 | TRBD2 | TRBV4-1 | few | TGCGCCAGCAGCCGAGGAGGGACTAGTAGCGACATTCAGTACTTC | CASSRGGTSSDIQYF
TRBJ1-1 | - | TRBV7-9 | few | TGTGCCACCTCAGGCAATGTACCGGGACAGAACACTGAAGCTTTCTTT | CATSGNVPGQNTEAFF
TRBJ2-5 | TRBD1 | TRBV7-2 | - | TGTGCCAGCAGCTCCTACAGGGGGTTAGGGGAGACCCAGTACTTC | CASSSYRGLGETQYF
TRBJ1-3 | - | TRBV6-2/TRBV6-3 | - | TGTGCCAGCAGTTCGTGGATCTCTGGAAACACCATATATTTT | CASSSWISGNTIYF
TRBJ1-1 | TRBD1 | TRBV7-6 | - | TGTGCCAGCACCGTAGGGGGCCGAAACACTGAAGCTTTCTTT | CASTVGGRNTEAFF
TRBJ1-5 | - | TRBV7-9 | few | TGTGCCAGCAGCTTAGAGGGTGTCGGCTCACAGCCCCAGCATTTT | CASSLEGVGSQPQHF
TRBJ2-3 | - | TRBV7-3 | - | TGTGCCAGCAGCTTAAAGCTCTGGGCCAGCGAAGGGGCGGGGATCGAAGCAGATACGCAGTATTTT | CASSLKLWASEGAGIEADTQYF
TRBJ1-6 | TRBD1 | TRBV6-5 | - | TGTGCCAGCAGTTACTCCCCCGTGGGACAGGAGTCAGCTTCACCCCTCCACTTT | CASSYSPVGQESASPLHF
TRBJ1-6 | - | TRBV7-9 | - | TGTGCCAGCAGCCCCCCCCGGCAGGGGTATTCACCCCTCCACTTT | CASSPPRQGYSPLHF
TRBJ2-1 | - | TRBV11-2 | few | TGTGCCAGCAGCTTAGATCCGGGATTCTACAATGAGCAGTTCTTC | CASSLDPGFYNEQFF
TRBJ2-2 | - | TRBV19 | few | TGTGCCAGTAGTCCGGGGGGCTGGACCGGGGAGCTGTTTTTT | CASSPGGWTGELFF
TRBJ2-7 | - | TRBV7-9 | - | TGTGCCAGCAGCCCACACCTAGCCATCGGCGAGCAGTACTTC | CASSPHLAIGEQYF
TRBJ1-4 | TRBD1 | TRBV13 | few | TGTGCCAGCAGCCCAGGACAGGGTGAAGCTAATGAAAAACTGTTTTTT | CASSPGQGEANEKLFF
TRBJ2-3 | - | TRBV5-1 | many | TGCGCCAGCAGCTTGGCGGCCCGGGGAGTGGATACGCAGTATTTT | CASSLAARGVDTQYF
TRBJ2-2 | TRBD1 | TRBV12-3/TRBV12-4 | - | TGTGCCAGCAGCTCGACAGGGGGCGCTGGGGCTGTTTTTTTT | CASSSTGGAGAVFF
TRBJ2-2 | TRBD1 | TRBV4-3 | few | TGCGCCAGCAGCCAAGTTCGTGCCAGGGGGCGCCCCGGGGAGCTGTTTTTT | CASSQVRARGRPGELFF
TRBJ1-1 | - | TRBV4-1 | many | TGCGCCAGCAGCCCCGCCTGGGGACTGAACACTGAAGCTTTCTTT | CASSPAWGLNTEAFF
TRBJ1-1 | - | TRBV12-3/TRBV12-4 | few | TGTGCCAGCAGGGAGGGGATGAACACTGAAGCTTTCTTT | CASREGMNTEAFF
TRBJ1-1 | - | TRBV4-1 | - | TGCGCCAGCAGCCAAGAGGCAGGGGCGAACACTGAAGCTTTCTTT | CASSQEAGANTEAFF